This is a list of T cell receptor beta chains from one sample in a study of cytomegalovirus exposure and HLA in healthy donors. Using immunoSEQ multiplex PCR, the repertoire was profiled, and TCRdb retains in-frame clones only, with some absent. The table has roughly 150,000 clones, approximately 85% seen once. The sample taken for sequencing was PBMCs. The receptors were sampled from a woman under 30 in good health and CMV-seronegative. Each CDR3 is given with its conserved first and last residue. A D gene is named only where the DNA matches it firmly.

V: TRBV28
D: .
J: TRBJ1-4
length: 14
CDR3: CASSPSGRGEKLFF

V: TRBV7-8
D: TRBD2
J: TRBJ2-1
length: 17
CDR3: CASSLARPAGGINEQFF

V: TRBV7-6
D: TRBD2
J: TRBJ2-7
length: 16
CDR3: CASSLEVAGTSYEQYF

V: TRBV18
D: .
J: TRBJ2-7
length: 14
CDR3: CASSDPRRAYEQYF

V: TRBV6-5
D: .
J: TRBJ1-3
length: 14
CDR3: CASQAGHSGNTIYF

V: TRBV27
D: TRBD1
J: TRBJ1-6
length: 16
CDR3: CASSLLRGRGNSPLHF

V: TRBV14
D: .
J: TRBJ2-1
length: 18
CDR3: CASSSLPISGASYNEQFF

V: TRBV4-3
D: TRBD1
J: TRBJ1-1
length: 17
CDR3: CASSQGLGQGKGTEAFF

V: TRBV4-3
D: .
J: TRBJ2-7
length: 16
CDR3: CASSQDVTGSSYEQYF

V: TRBV11-1
D: TRBD2
J: TRBJ2-3
length: 14
CDR3: CASSSREIADTQYF

V: TRBV15
D: .
J: TRBJ2-5
length: 16
CDR3: CATSRDQGTPGKTQYF

V: TRBV7-2
D: TRBD1
J: TRBJ1-1
length: 14
CDR3: CASSQDRGPTEAFF

V: TRBV27
D: TRBD1
J: TRBJ2-2
length: 15
CDR3: CASSLRGQPSGELFF

V: TRBV2
D: TRBD1
J: TRBJ2-4
length: 16
CDR3: CASSEAGMGQLDIQYF

V: TRBV7-7
D: .
J: TRBJ2-7
length: 14
CDR3: CASSWGGSSYEQYF

V: TRBV7-9
D: .
J: TRBJ2-1
length: 16
CDR3: CASSPSGADPYNEQFF

V: TRBV19
D: .
J: TRBJ1-1
length: 13
CDR3: CASSSTGNTEAFF

V: TRBV18
D: TRBD2
J: TRBJ2-7
length: 17
CDR3: CASSIIAGGQGNDEQYF

V: TRBV5-6
D: .
J: TRBJ1-2
length: 12
CDR3: CASSVTASGYTF

V: TRBV18
D: .
J: TRBJ2-1
length: 15
CDR3: CASSPQRIGYNEQFF

V: TRBV5-4
D: TRBD1
J: TRBJ1-1
length: 15
CDR3: CASSSRQGGPTEAFF

V: TRBV28
D: .
J: TRBJ2-3
length: 12
CDR3: CATRSSTDTQYF

V: TRBV5-5
D: .
J: TRBJ2-7
length: 14
CDR3: CASSLVGLQYEQYF

V: TRBV4-3
D: .
J: TRBJ1-2
length: 15
CDR3: CASSQEAVSNYGYTF

V: TRBV18
D: .
J: TRBJ1-5
length: 13
CDR3: CASSQVRNQPQHF

V: TRBV19
D: TRBD2
J: TRBJ2-3
length: 16
CDR3: CASRRAERGSTDTQYF

V: TRBV7-9
D: .
J: TRBJ1-4
length: 16
CDR3: CASSLDSVGTNEKLFF

V: TRBV7-9
D: TRBD1
J: TRBJ2-7
length: 15
CDR3: CASSATGESSYEQYF

V: TRBV18
D: .
J: TRBJ1-1
length: 14
CDR3: CASSTQGMNTEAFF

V: TRBV7-2
D: .
J: TRBJ1-2
length: 14
CDR3: CASSFRGEADGYTF